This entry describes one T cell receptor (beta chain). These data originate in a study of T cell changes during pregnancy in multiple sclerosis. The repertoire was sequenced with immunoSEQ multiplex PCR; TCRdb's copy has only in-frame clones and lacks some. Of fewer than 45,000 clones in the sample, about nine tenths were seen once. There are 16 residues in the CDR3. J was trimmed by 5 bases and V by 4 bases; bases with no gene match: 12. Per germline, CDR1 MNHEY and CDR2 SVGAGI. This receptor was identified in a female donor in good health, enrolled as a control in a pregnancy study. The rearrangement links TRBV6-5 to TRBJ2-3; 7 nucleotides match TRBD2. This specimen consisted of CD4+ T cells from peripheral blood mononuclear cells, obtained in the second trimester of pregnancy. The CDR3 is CASSSSRMGEGDTQYF. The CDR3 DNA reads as TGTGCCAGCAGTTCCTCCCGCATGGGGGAGGGAGATACGCAGTATTTT.